The T cell receptor (beta chain) under discussion was sequenced for a study of blood T cell repertoires in COVID-19. Seattle's cohort entered during active infection and was followed longitudinally. Sequenced by immunoSEQ multiplex PCR; TCRdb stores in-frame clones only, minus some. The table records 250,000 or so clones, nearly 90% of them present only once. Germline CDR1 is SEHNR and CDR2 is FQNEAQ (reference sequence). This CDR3 comprises 12 residues. Between the trimmed V and J ends, which lost 5 bases and 8 bases, there was a span of 9 bases. V and J are TRBV7-9 and TRBJ1-4; no reliable D call. The sequencing sample was made of peripheral blood. The clonotype was recovered from a woman aged 55-75 years with COVID-19, enrolled during active disease. CDR3 region: CASSTNGEKLFF. The CDR3 DNA reads TGTGCCAGCAGCACTAATGGGGAAAAACTGTTTTTT.